This T cell receptor beta chain emerged from a study of human T cells and chemical hapten exposure. Study-wide findings and caveats: Alopecia affecting every donor means their immune response may not match healthy people's.

Time point here: patch test 1, 2 weeks after DPC sensitization. The treatment here: therapeutic diphenylcyclopropenone sensitization with weekly scalp DPC. Germline values: CDR1 ENHRY, CDR2 SYGVKD. This CDR3 has 16 residues. The germline V and J ends were trimmed by 4 bases and 0 bases, with 14 bases remaining between them. One entry per CDR3 protein results from TCRdb running MiXCR on the RACE reads. The sample gives around 300,000 distinct CDR3 sequences, around 7% of which show up once; 7.5% to 9% is in the top ten. This clonotype was seen a handful of times. Its cognate antigen is unknown. The input for sequencing was whole blood, taken in connection with sensitization to the hapten diphenylcyclopropenone (DPC). This TCR was recovered from a woman younger than 35 with alopecia areata. Some clones in this sample may be carry-over from other donors' samples. This sequence joins TRBV10-3 and TRBJ2-3; D possibly corresponds to TRBD1 (5 bases). CDR3 amino acids: CAISGQGTASTDTQYF. In DNA form, the CDR3 reads TGTGCCATCAGTGGCCAGGGTACAGCTAGCACAGATACGCAGTATTTT.